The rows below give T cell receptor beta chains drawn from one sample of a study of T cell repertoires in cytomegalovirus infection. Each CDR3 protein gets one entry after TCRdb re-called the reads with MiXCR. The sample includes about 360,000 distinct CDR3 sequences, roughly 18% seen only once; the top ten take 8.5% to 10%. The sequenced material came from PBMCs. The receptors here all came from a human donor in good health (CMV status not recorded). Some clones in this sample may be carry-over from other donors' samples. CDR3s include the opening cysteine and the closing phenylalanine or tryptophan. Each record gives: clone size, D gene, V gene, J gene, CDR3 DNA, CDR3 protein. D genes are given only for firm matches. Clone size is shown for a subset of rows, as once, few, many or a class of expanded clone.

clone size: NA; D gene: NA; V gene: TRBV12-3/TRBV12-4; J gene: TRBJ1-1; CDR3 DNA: TGTGCCAGCAGTTTAGCGCTTTACCACTGGAACACTGAAGCTTTCTTT; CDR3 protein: CASSLALYHWNTEAFF
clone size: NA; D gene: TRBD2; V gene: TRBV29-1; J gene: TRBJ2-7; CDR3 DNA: TGCAGCGTGGGGACTAGCGGGAGGATCCACGAGCAGTACTTC; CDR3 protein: CSVGTSGRIHEQYF
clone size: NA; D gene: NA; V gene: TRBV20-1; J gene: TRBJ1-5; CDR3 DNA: TGCAGTGCTGGCAGAAGCAATCAGCCCCAGCATTTT; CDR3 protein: CSAGRSNQPQHF
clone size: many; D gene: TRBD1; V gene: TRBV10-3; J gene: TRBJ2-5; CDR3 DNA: TGTGCCATCAGTGAGTCGCAAGGGGGCGTGGAGACCCAGTACTTC; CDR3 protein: CAISESQGGVETQYF
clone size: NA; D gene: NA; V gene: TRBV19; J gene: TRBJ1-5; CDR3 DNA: TGTGCCAGTAGTATAGGACGGTCGCGTAGTCAGCCCCAGCATTTT; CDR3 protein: CASSIGRSRSQPQHF
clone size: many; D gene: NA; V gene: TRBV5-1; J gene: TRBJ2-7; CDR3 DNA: TGCGCCAGTCTCCGGGGCCCCAGCTCCTACGAGCAGTACTTC; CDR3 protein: CASLRGPSSYEQYF
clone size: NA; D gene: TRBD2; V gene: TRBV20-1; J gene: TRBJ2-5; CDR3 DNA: TGCAGTGCTAGAGATCTAATAGCGGGCCAAGAGACCCAGTACTTC; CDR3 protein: CSARDLIAGQETQYF
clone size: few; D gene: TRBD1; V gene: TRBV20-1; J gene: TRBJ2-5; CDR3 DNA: TGCAGTGCTGGAACGACAGGGGCTTTAGAGACCCAGTACTTC; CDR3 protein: CSAGTTGALETQYF
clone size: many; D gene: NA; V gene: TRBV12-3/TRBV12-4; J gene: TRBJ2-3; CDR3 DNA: TGTGCCAGCAGTTTACAGAATACGCAGTATTTT; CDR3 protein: CASSLQNTQYF
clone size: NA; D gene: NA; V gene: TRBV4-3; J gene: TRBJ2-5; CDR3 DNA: TGCGCCAGCAGCCAAGTCGGGGCAGGCCTAGAGACCCAGTACTTC; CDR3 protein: CASSQVGAGLETQYF
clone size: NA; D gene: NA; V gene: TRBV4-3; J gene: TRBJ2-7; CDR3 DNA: TGCGCCAGCAGCCAAGTCGGGAGAGGAAGCGAGCAGTACTTC; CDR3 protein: CASSQVGRGSEQYF
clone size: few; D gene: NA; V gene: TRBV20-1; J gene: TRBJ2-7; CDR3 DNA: TGCAGTGCTAGTCTGTCGCAGCCCTACGAGCAGTACTTC; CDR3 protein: CSASLSQPYEQYF
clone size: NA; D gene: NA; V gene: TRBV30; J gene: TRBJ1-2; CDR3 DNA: TGTGCCCGGAGCGGCAGGGACTATGGCTACACCTTC; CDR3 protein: CARSGRDYGYTF
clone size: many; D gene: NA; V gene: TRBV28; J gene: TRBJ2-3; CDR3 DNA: TGTGCCAGCAGTTTACAGAACACAGATACGCAGTATTTT; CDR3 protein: CASSLQNTDTQYF
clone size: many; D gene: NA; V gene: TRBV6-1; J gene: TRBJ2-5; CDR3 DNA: TGTGCCAGCAGGCCCTCTGTGGCGGCCCAAGAGACCCAGTACTTC; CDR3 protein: CASRPSVAAQETQYF
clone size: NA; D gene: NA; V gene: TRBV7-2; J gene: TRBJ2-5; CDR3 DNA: TGTGCCAGCAGCAACCGCCAGCCTCAGGAGACCCAGTACTTC; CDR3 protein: CASSNRQPQETQYF
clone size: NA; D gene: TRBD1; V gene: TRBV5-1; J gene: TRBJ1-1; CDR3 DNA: TGCGCCAGCAGCTTGGATGGGACAGGGGACACTGAAGCTTTCTTT; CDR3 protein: CASSLDGTGDTEAFF
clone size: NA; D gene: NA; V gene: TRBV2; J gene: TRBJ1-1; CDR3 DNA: TGTGCCAGCTGGGGGGGCACTGAAGCTTTCTTT; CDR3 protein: CASWGGTEAFF
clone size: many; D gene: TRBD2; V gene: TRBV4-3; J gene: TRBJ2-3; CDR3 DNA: TGCGCCAGCAGCCAAAGGGCGATAGCGGGAGTCGTGGATACGCAGTATTTT; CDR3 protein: CASSQRAIAGVVDTQYF
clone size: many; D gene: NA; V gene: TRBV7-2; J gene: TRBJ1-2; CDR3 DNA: TGTGCCAGCAGCTTAGGTTCGGGGGGAAGAGGAGGCTACACCTTC; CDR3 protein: CASSLGSGGRGGYTF
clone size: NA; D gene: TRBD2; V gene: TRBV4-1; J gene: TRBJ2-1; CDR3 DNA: TGCGCCAGCAGCCACCGAGAGGCGGCTAGCGGGAGACTGTCCTACAATGAGCAGTTCTTC; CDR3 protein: CASSHREAASGRLSYNEQFF
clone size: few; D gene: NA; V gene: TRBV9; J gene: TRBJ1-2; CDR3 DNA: TGTGCCAGCAGTCCCACCGATTCTAACTATGGCTACACCTTC; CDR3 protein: CASSPTDSNYGYTF
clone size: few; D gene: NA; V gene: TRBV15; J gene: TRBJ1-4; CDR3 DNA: TGTGCCACCAGCAGAGTGGGGGGCACTGAAAAACTGTTTTTT; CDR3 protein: CATSRVGGTEKLFF
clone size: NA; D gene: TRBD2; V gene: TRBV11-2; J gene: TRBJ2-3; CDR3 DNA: TGTGCCAGCAGCTCCCCCTGGGCGGGGAGGGCTAGCACAGATACGCAGTATTTT; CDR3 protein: CASSSPWAGRASTDTQYF
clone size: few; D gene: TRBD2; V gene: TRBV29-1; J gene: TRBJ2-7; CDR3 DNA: TGCAGCGTTGTATCTAGCGGGCACCTCTACGAGCAGTACTTC; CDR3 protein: CSVVSSGHLYEQYF
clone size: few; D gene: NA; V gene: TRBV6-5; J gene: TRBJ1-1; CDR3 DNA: TGTGCCAGCAGTTACTCGAGAAGCACTGAAGCTTTCTTT; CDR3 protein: CASSYSRSTEAFF
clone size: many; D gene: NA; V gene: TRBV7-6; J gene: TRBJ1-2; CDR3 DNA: TGTGCCACCCATCAGGGGACTGGCTACACCTTC; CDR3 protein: CATHQGTGYTF